These 12 T cell receptor beta chains were all obtained from the same sample, sequenced in a study of T cell clonality in common variable immunodeficiency. Here immunoSEQ multiplex PCR was the method, and the copy in TCRdb shows in-frame clones only, minus some. This sample carries fewer than 65,000 clones and no singletons, and about 0.8% goes to the top ten. The sequenced sample was peripheral blood mononuclear cells. The receptors were gathered from a person aged 18 to 70 in good health.

This clone was detected many times. The DNA ends 3 residues before the CDR3 does, and the rest of the CDR3 is filled in from the germline J gene. The chain has TRBV2 and TRBJ1-4; a possible D gene is TRBD1 (5 bases). V was shortened by 4 bases and J by 1 base, with 7 bases between the two germline ends. The CDR3 loop spans 14 amino acids. Germline V lookup: CDR1 SNHLY, CDR2 FYNNEI. Partial CDR3 DNA: TGTGCCAGCAGTGTGACAGTAACTAATGAAAAA. This encodes CASSVTVTNEK. The entire CDR3 sequence reads CASSVTVTNEKLFF.

This clone has at least ten counts. The read ends 3 residues shy of where the CDR3 ends; the end is completed using the germline J gene. This rearrangement joins TRBV7-2 to TRBJ2-3; 9 bases map to TRBD2. The CDR3 consists of 15 residues. The germline CDR1 and CDR2 sequences are SGHTA and FQGNSA. Trimming took 1 base from V and 4 from J; bases not matched to a gene: 3. Partial CDR3 DNA: TGTGCCAGCAGCTTAGGGACTAGCGCATCAGATACG. Its translation is CASSLGTSASDT. The whole CDR3 is CASSLGTSASDTQYF.

This clone was seen repeatedly, ten times or more. The read ends 3 residues shy of where the CDR3 ends; the end is completed using the germline J gene. The chain is built from TRBV5-1 and TRBJ1-1; perhaps TRBD1 as D (5 bases). Germline V gene data show CDR1 as SGHRS and CDR2 as YFSETQ. The V end lost 4 bases, the J end lost 0 bases, and 13 bases lay between the germline ends. This CDR3 has 15 residues. The CDR3 region is CASSERTPLNTEAFF. The part of the CDR3 DNA that was read is TGCGCCAGCAGCGAGAGGACACCTTTGAACACTGAA.

The table lists this clone with many counts. The read finishes 3 residues shy of the CDR3 end, and the germline J gene is used to complete it. The chain has TRBV18 and TRBJ1-1; perhaps TRBD1 as D (5 bases). Trimming left V 2 bases short and J 5 bases short, with 15 bases between. Looked up from germline, CDR1 is KGHSH and CDR2 is LQKENI. This CDR3 is built from 15 residues. CDR3 region: CASSPFAGEGTEAFF. The CDR3 bases that were read are TGTGCCAGCTCACCATTTGCGGGGGAAGGGACTGAA.

The sample holds many counts of this clone. The observed sequence ends 3 residues before the CDR3 terminus, with the missing tail filled in from the germline J gene. The V and J genes are TRBV6-2 or TRBV6-3 and TRBJ2-1; 10 bases align to TRBD2. Unmatched junction bases numbered 9, after V lost 7 bases and J lost 6 bases. Germline V gene data show CDR1 as MNHEY and CDR2 as SVGEGT. This CDR3 has 15 residues. CDR3 protein: CASNEQASGSNEQFF. The CDR3 bases that were read are TGTGCCAGCAACGAGCAGGCTAGCGGGAGCAATGAG.

In its sample, this clone was seen many times. The sequence runs out 3 residues before the end of the CDR3; the remainder is reconstructed from the germline J gene. The rearrangement links TRBV23-1 to TRBJ1-6; possible D gene TRBD1, 6 bases. TRBV23-1 qualifies as an ORF whose function is uncertain. Trimming took 8 bases from V and 0 from J, leaving 20 bases between them. The CDR3 extends over 18 amino acids. The part of the CDR3 DNA that was read is TGCGCCAGCTGCTCTCAGGGGTCTTATTCCTCCTATAATTCACCC. It encodes CASCSQGSYSSYNSP. The CDR3, in full, reads CASCSQGSYSSYNSPLHF.

This clone was detected ten times or more. The read ends 3 residues shy of where the CDR3 ends; the end is completed using the germline J gene. This chain uses TRBV20-1 with TRBJ1-4; weak D call: TRBD1 (5 bases). V was clipped by 3 bases and J by 0 bases, with 17 bases between them. The CDR3 length is 17 residues. Germline V gene lookup returns CDR1 DFQATT and CDR2 SNEGSKA (reference sequence). CDR3: CSASPDTIFATNEKLFF. CDR3 DNA, as far as it was read: TGCAGTGCTAGTCCGGACACCATTTTTGCAACTAATGAAAAA.

This clone has ten or more counts. The read stops 3 residues short of the end of the CDR3; the missing end is completed from the germline J gene. The rearrangement links TRBV5-1 to TRBJ2-2; no clear D. Germline V gene sequence: CDR1 SGHRS, CDR2 YFSETQ. The CDR3 extends over 15 amino acids. Trimming stripped 0 bases from V and 3 bases from J, with 9 bases between. The CDR3 is CASSLGGVDTGELFF. The DNA read from the CDR3 is TGCGCCAGCAGCTTGGGCGGTGTGGACACCGGGGAG. The complete variable domain, with remaining parts taken from reference TRBV5-1 and TRBJ2-2, reads KAGVTQTPRYLIKTRGQQVTLSCSPISGHRSVSWYQQTPGQGLQFLFEYFSETQRNKGNFPGRFSGRQFSNSRSEMNVSTLELGDSALYLCASSLGGVDTGELFFGEGSRLTVL.

This clone was counted at least ten times. The read stops 3 residues short of the end of the CDR3; the missing end is completed from the germline J gene. The V and J genes are TRBV5-4 and TRBJ2-1; 7 bases agree with TRBD1. V was pared by 3 bases and J by 4 bases, with 7 bases of the junction left unmatched. From germline, CDR1 is SGHNT and CDR2 YYREEE (reference sequence). The CDR3 runs 15 residues. The CDR3 loop reads CASSSRIQGYNEQFF. Incomplete CDR3 DNA: TGTGCCAGCAGCTCCCGAATACAGGGGTACAATGAG.

This clone has a count of ten or more. The read ends 3 residues shy of where the CDR3 ends; the end is completed using the germline J gene. This chain connects TRBV5-1 to TRBJ2-5; D unclear. This CDR3 has 13 residues. Germline loops: CDR1 SGHRS, CDR2 YFSETQ. Trimming removed 2 bases from V and 4 bases from J, with 9 bases in between. The CDR3 sequence: CASSFQGRETQYF. The sequenced part of the CDR3 DNA is TGCGCCAGCAGCTTCCAAGGCCGAGAGACC.

There are many counts of this clone. The sequence runs out 3 residues before the end of the CDR3; the remainder is reconstructed from the germline J gene. This sequence joins TRBV29-1 and TRBJ2-3, with TRBD2 identical over 13 bases. Germline V gives CDR1 SQVTM, CDR2 ANQGSEA. The CDR3 totals 16 residues. The covered CDR3 bases are TGCAGCGTTGAGGTCGGACTAGCGGGGGCAGGAGAGACG. Its protein product is CSVEVGLAGAGET. From start to end, the CDR3 is CSVEVGLAGAGETQYF.

A note on this clone: The read stops 3 residues short of the end of the CDR3; the missing end is completed from the germline J gene. The chain employs TRBV5-1 and TRBJ1-2; D unclear. The germline V gene has CDR1 SGHRS and CDR2 YFSETQ. This CDR3 is 14 amino acids long. The CDR3 loop is CASSLGGDTDTYTF. The DNA read from the CDR3 is TGCGCCAGCAGCTTGGGAGGCGACACAGATACC.